This T cell receptor (beta chain) was captured by sequencing in a study of shared clonotypes between healthy human individuals. Study-level points and caveats: Shared clonotypes: approximately 5% naive CD4, about 3.3% naive CD8, around 2.2% memory CD4, around 0.4% memory CD8.

Measured with immunoSEQ multiplex PCR; TCRdb has only the in-frame clones, and not every one. Counted here are some 2.1 million clones, approximately 95% occurring once; the ten biggest clones make up roughly 0.13%. Notes on this clone: Its antigen remains unknown.

V was clipped by 4 bases and J by 0 bases; unmatched bases: 12. Per germline, CDR1 SGHAT and CDR2 FQDESV (reference sequence). This CDR3 has 19 amino acids. The rearrangement joins TRBV11-1 to TRBJ2-5; 12 bases fit TRBD2. The receptor's source is a man in his late teens or twenties in good health. Sequencing was performed on naive CD4+ T cells sorted from blood. As for subset: CD45RA+ positively selected. The CDR3: CASSSPRTSGASDQETQYF. The DNA of the CDR3 is TGTGCCAGCAGCTCCCCTAGGACTAGCGGGGCATCTGACCAAGAGACCCAGTACTTC.